The sequence of this T cell receptor beta chain was determined in a study of cytomegalovirus exposure and HLA in healthy donors. Broader study findings: Altogether, 150 to 200 TCR beta chains were recorded as cytomegalovirus-associated.

A remark on this clone: Antigen specificity is unknown.

Germline V lookup: CDR1 SGHRS, CDR2 YFSETQ. V trimming: 0 bases; J trimming: 2 bases; junction bases outside the gene matches: 9. This CDR3 has 17 amino acids. The PCR had 60 Vbeta and 13 Jbeta primers. Profiling relied on immunoSEQ multiplex PCR, and the TCRdb table lists in-frame clones only, not all of them. This table holds about 80,000 clones, approximately 60% found once. The sequencing input was PBMCs. V is TRBV5-1 and J is TRBJ2-5, with 8 positions matching TRBD2. The receptor's source is a male donor in good health and CMV-seropositive. As DNA, the CDR3 is TGCGCCAGCAGCTTGGAGGCTAGCGGGCAGATTCAAGAGACCCAGTACTTC. Translated: CASSLEASGQIQETQYF.